Listed below are T cell receptor beta chains from one sample, sequenced in a study of cytomegalovirus exposure and HLA in healthy donors. TCRdb's table, derived via immunoSEQ multiplex PCR, lists solely in-frame clones and lacks some. The sample contains 90,000 to 110,000 clones, around 86% of which appear only once. The sequenced material came from PBMCs. These receptors all come from a woman aged 25 to 39 in good health and CMV-seronegative. CDR3s include the opening cysteine and the closing phenylalanine or tryptophan. The D gene is left open where the match is weak. A clone size is listed for some rows: how often the clone was seen (once, few, many), or a class if it is expanded.

V gene: TRBV5-1
D gene: TRBD2
clone size: NA
J gene: TRBJ2-3
CDR3 protein: CASSLEIAGGTDTQYF
CDR3 DNA: TGCGCCAGCAGCTTGGAGATAGCGGGGGGCACAGATACGCAGTATTTT

V gene: TRBV4-1
D gene: TRBD1
clone size: NA
J gene: TRBJ1-5
CDR3 protein: CASSRDRGNQPQHF
CDR3 DNA: TGCGCCAGCAGTCGAGACAGGGGCAATCAGCCCCAGCATTTT

V gene: TRBV5-1
D gene: NA
clone size: NA
J gene: TRBJ1-3
CDR3 protein: CASSPTGNTIYF
CDR3 DNA: TGCGCCAGCAGCCCTACTGGAAACACCATATATTTT

V gene: TRBV5-1
D gene: NA
clone size: NA
J gene: TRBJ2-5
CDR3 protein: CASSLEGGARIQETQYF
CDR3 DNA: TGCGCCAGCAGCTTGGAGGGGGGGGCTCGGATCCAAGAGACCCAGTACTTC

V gene: TRBV5-1
D gene: TRBD1
clone size: NA
J gene: TRBJ1-6
CDR3 protein: CASSGDRGNSPLHF
CDR3 DNA: TGCGCCAGCAGCGGTGACAGGGGGAATTCACCCCTCCACTTT

V gene: TRBV28
D gene: NA
clone size: NA
J gene: TRBJ2-7
CDR3 protein: CASSSTLNYEQYF
CDR3 DNA: TGTGCCAGCAGTTCGACCCTTAACTACGAGCAGTACTTC

V gene: TRBV7-6
D gene: NA
clone size: NA
J gene: TRBJ2-1
CDR3 protein: CASSLKTSDEQFF
CDR3 DNA: TGTGCCAGCAGCTTAAAGACTAGTGATGAGCAGTTCTTC

V gene: TRBV5-1
D gene: TRBD1
clone size: NA
J gene: TRBJ2-3
CDR3 protein: CASSLAGQRTDTQYF
CDR3 DNA: TGCGCCAGCAGCTTGGCGGGACAGCGCACAGATACGCAGTATTTT

V gene: TRBV27
D gene: TRBD1
clone size: NA
J gene: TRBJ1-6
CDR3 protein: CASSLQTGATNSPLHF
CDR3 DNA: TGTGCCAGCAGTTTACAGACAGGGGCCACTAATTCACCCCTCCACTTT

V gene: TRBV7-2
D gene: TRBD2
clone size: NA
J gene: TRBJ2-1
CDR3 protein: CASSPAGTSGYNEQFF
CDR3 DNA: TGTGCCAGCAGCCCGGCCGGGACTAGCGGATATAATGAGCAGTTCTTC

V gene: TRBV4-1
D gene: TRBD2
clone size: once
J gene: TRBJ2-1
CDR3 protein: CASSPRTSFYNEQFF
CDR3 DNA: TGCGCCAGCAGCCCCCGGACTAGCTTCTACAATGAGCAGTTCTTC

V gene: TRBV2
D gene: NA
clone size: NA
J gene: TRBJ1-5
CDR3 protein: CASSGAGHSNQPQHF
CDR3 DNA: TGTGCCAGCAGTGGAGCGGGACACTCCAATCAGCCCCAGCATTTT

V gene: TRBV19
D gene: NA
clone size: NA
J gene: TRBJ2-1
CDR3 protein: CASTPTTPSSYNEQFF
CDR3 DNA: TGTGCCAGTACCCCGACTACCCCGAGCTCCTACAATGAGCAGTTCTTC

V gene: TRBV19
D gene: TRBD1
clone size: NA
J gene: TRBJ2-7
CDR3 protein: CASSIYRGHLEQYF
CDR3 DNA: TGTGCCAGTAGTATCTACAGGGGCCATCTCGAGCAGTACTTC

V gene: TRBV7-9
D gene: TRBD2
clone size: NA
J gene: TRBJ2-7
CDR3 protein: CASSFWQRGSYEQYF
CDR3 DNA: TGTGCCAGCAGCTTCTGGCAGCGGGGGTCCTACGAGCAGTACTTC

V gene: TRBV10-3
D gene: TRBD1
clone size: NA
J gene: TRBJ2-7
CDR3 protein: CAIRPGTGGHEQYF
CDR3 DNA: TGTGCCATCAGACCCGGGACAGGGGGCCACGAGCAGTACTTC

V gene: TRBV7-9
D gene: NA
clone size: NA
J gene: TRBJ1-2
CDR3 protein: CASSLNTNYGYTF
CDR3 DNA: TGTGCCAGCAGCTTGAACACCAACTATGGCTACACCTTC

V gene: TRBV29-1
D gene: NA
clone size: NA
J gene: TRBJ1-2
CDR3 protein: CSVRTGTQNYGYTF
CDR3 DNA: TGCAGCGTAAGAACCGGGACACAGAACTATGGCTACACCTTC

V gene: TRBV2
D gene: TRBD2
clone size: NA
J gene: TRBJ2-7
CDR3 protein: CASRPGTSGNEQYF
CDR3 DNA: TGTGCCAGCCGCCCTGGGACTAGCGGGAACGAGCAGTACTTC

V gene: TRBV4-2
D gene: NA
clone size: NA
J gene: TRBJ2-2
CDR3 protein: CASSLINTGELFF
CDR3 DNA: TGTGCCAGCAGTCTTATTAACACCGGGGAGCTGTTTTTT

V gene: TRBV7-3
D gene: NA
clone size: NA
J gene: TRBJ2-1
CDR3 protein: CASSLSFGTDYNEQFF
CDR3 DNA: TGTGCCAGCAGCTTATCGTTCGGGACTGATTACAATGAGCAGTTCTTC

V gene: TRBV6-1
D gene: NA
clone size: NA
J gene: TRBJ2-5
CDR3 protein: CASSETQRFQETQYF
CDR3 DNA: TGTGCCAGCAGTGAAACCCAGCGGTTCCAAGAGACCCAGTACTTC

V gene: TRBV6-5
D gene: NA
clone size: NA
J gene: TRBJ2-7
CDR3 protein: CASSYSRTPTYEQYF
CDR3 DNA: TGTGCCAGCAGTTACTCCCGGACACCCACCTACGAGCAGTACTTC

V gene: TRBV6-1
D gene: NA
clone size: NA
J gene: TRBJ2-1
CDR3 protein: CASSSGVTVNNEQFF
CDR3 DNA: TGTGCCAGCAGCTCAGGGGTGACAGTCAACAATGAGCAGTTCTTC

V gene: TRBV19
D gene: TRBD1
clone size: NA
J gene: TRBJ2-5
CDR3 protein: CASSTTPNSGTGDETQYF
CDR3 DNA: TGTGCCAGTAGTACCACCCCGAACTCCGGGACAGGGGACGAGACCCAGTACTTC

V gene: TRBV27
D gene: TRBD1
clone size: NA
J gene: TRBJ1-4
CDR3 protein: CASMDLGTGGEKLFF
CDR3 DNA: TGTGCCAGCATGGATTTGGGGACAGGGGGCGAAAAACTGTTTTTT

V gene: TRBV5-1
D gene: NA
clone size: few
J gene: TRBJ1-2
CDR3 protein: CASSSAAGDFGYTF
CDR3 DNA: TGCGCCAGCAGCTCCGCGGCGGGGGATTTTGGCTACACCTTC

V gene: TRBV6-5
D gene: NA
clone size: NA
J gene: TRBJ1-2
CDR3 protein: CASSYRRGQTYGYTF
CDR3 DNA: TGTGCCAGCAGTTACAGGCGGGGGCAGACCTATGGCTACACCTTC

V gene: TRBV19
D gene: NA
clone size: NA
J gene: TRBJ1-2
CDR3 protein: CASSIVHDRSNYGYTF
CDR3 DNA: TGTGCCAGTAGTATAGTCCATGACAGAAGTAACTATGGCTACACCTTC

V gene: TRBV5-1
D gene: NA
clone size: NA
J gene: TRBJ1-1
CDR3 protein: CASGLRGGTEAFF
CDR3 DNA: TGCGCCAGCGGACTGCGGGGGGGCACTGAAGCTTTCTTT

V gene: TRBV6-1
D gene: TRBD2
clone size: NA
J gene: TRBJ2-1
CDR3 protein: CASRFGGGTYNEQFF
CDR3 DNA: TGTGCCAGCAGATTCGGCGGGGGTACCTACAATGAGCAGTTCTTC

V gene: TRBV5-1
D gene: NA
clone size: once
J gene: TRBJ1-3
CDR3 protein: CASSLEGTTGNTIYF
CDR3 DNA: TGCGCCAGCAGCTTGGAGGGGACAACTGGAAACACCATATATTTT

V gene: TRBV10-2
D gene: TRBD2
clone size: NA
J gene: TRBJ2-5
CDR3 protein: CASRRLAGIQETQYF
CDR3 DNA: TGCGCCAGCAGGAGACTAGCGGGGATACAAGAGACCCAGTACTTC

V gene: TRBV6-6
D gene: TRBD1
clone size: few
J gene: TRBJ1-2
CDR3 protein: CASSYSGRGYDYGYTF
CDR3 DNA: TGTGCCAGCAGTTACTCTGGCAGGGGGTATGACTATGGCTACACCTTC

V gene: TRBV2
D gene: NA
clone size: NA
J gene: TRBJ2-7
CDR3 protein: CASSENRGDEQYF
CDR3 DNA: TGTGCCAGCAGTGAAAATAGGGGCGACGAGCAGTACTTC

V gene: TRBV7-2
D gene: TRBD2
clone size: NA
J gene: TRBJ2-3
CDR3 protein: CASSSTTSGTDTQYF
CDR3 DNA: TGTGCCAGCAGCTCTACCACTAGCGGCACAGATACGCAGTATTTT

V gene: TRBV9
D gene: NA
clone size: few
J gene: TRBJ2-1
CDR3 protein: CASSVAGHSGNEQFF
CDR3 DNA: TGTGCCAGCAGCGTAGCAGGACATAGTGGCAATGAGCAGTTCTTC

V gene: TRBV6-5
D gene: NA
clone size: NA
J gene: TRBJ2-7
CDR3 protein: CASSLEGPGYEQYF
CDR3 DNA: TGTGCCAGCAGTCTGGAGGGGCCCGGCTACGAGCAGTACTTC

V gene: TRBV4-1
D gene: TRBD2
clone size: NA
J gene: TRBJ2-1
CDR3 protein: CASSHGVDGRAMQFF
CDR3 DNA: TGCGCCAGCAGCCATGGAGTGGACGGGAGGGCAATGCAGTTCTTC

V gene: TRBV19
D gene: NA
clone size: NA
J gene: TRBJ2-5
CDR3 protein: CASSETGQETQYF
CDR3 DNA: TGTGCCAGTAGTGAGACAGGACAAGAGACCCAGTACTTC

V gene: TRBV7-2
D gene: NA
clone size: NA
J gene: TRBJ2-1
CDR3 protein: CASSSIDNVNEQFF
CDR3 DNA: TGTGCCAGCAGCTCCATAGACAACGTGAATGAGCAGTTCTTC

V gene: TRBV13
D gene: TRBD1
clone size: NA
J gene: TRBJ2-7
CDR3 protein: CASSPQRGQGTYEQYF
CDR3 DNA: TGTGCCAGCAGCCCCCAGCGGGGACAGGGGACCTACGAGCAGTACTTC

V gene: TRBV5-1
D gene: NA
clone size: NA
J gene: TRBJ1-1
CDR3 protein: CASSLRGGGTEAFF
CDR3 DNA: TGCGCCAGCAGCTTGAGAGGGGGGGGGACTGAAGCTTTCTTT

V gene: TRBV10-3
D gene: NA
clone size: NA
J gene: TRBJ1-1
CDR3 protein: CAISESGGLEAEAFF
CDR3 DNA: TGTGCCATCAGTGAGTCGGGGGGGCTAGAGGCTGAAGCTTTCTTT

V gene: TRBV7-2
D gene: NA
clone size: NA
J gene: TRBJ2-7
CDR3 protein: CASSLGGFSSHYEQYF
CDR3 DNA: TGTGCCAGCAGCTTAGGCGGCTTCTCCTCGCACTACGAGCAGTACTTC

V gene: TRBV15
D gene: TRBD1
clone size: once
J gene: TRBJ2-1
CDR3 protein: CATSSDRGNEQFF
CDR3 DNA: TGTGCCACCAGCAGCGACAGGGGCAATGAGCAGTTCTTC

V gene: TRBV7-9
D gene: NA
clone size: NA
J gene: TRBJ2-7
CDR3 protein: CASSFGSYEQYF
CDR3 DNA: TGTGCCAGCAGCTTCGGTAGCTACGAGCAGTACTTC

V gene: TRBV2
D gene: NA
clone size: NA
J gene: TRBJ2-7
CDR3 protein: CASTAGIYEQYF
CDR3 DNA: TGTGCCAGCACAGCGGGTATCTACGAGCAGTACTTC

V gene: TRBV7-2
D gene: NA
clone size: once
J gene: TRBJ1-5
CDR3 protein: CASSRLWGRPQHF
CDR3 DNA: TGTGCCAGCTCCCGCCTGTGGGGCCGGCCCCAGCATTTT

V gene: TRBV28
D gene: TRBD1
clone size: once
J gene: TRBJ2-6
CDR3 protein: CASSQDRVNVLTF
CDR3 DNA: TGTGCCAGCAGCCAAGACAGGGTGAACGTCCTGACTTTC

V gene: TRBV7-2
D gene: NA
clone size: NA
J gene: TRBJ2-3
CDR3 protein: CASSLAHTDTQYF
CDR3 DNA: TGTGCCAGCAGCTTAGCCCACACAGATACGCAGTATTTT

V gene: TRBV25-1
D gene: NA
clone size: NA
J gene: TRBJ1-2
CDR3 protein: CASAPRGSQGYTF
CDR3 DNA: TGTGCCAGCGCCCCCCGGGGGAGTCAGGGCTACACCTTC

V gene: TRBV6-5
D gene: NA
clone size: NA
J gene: TRBJ2-5
CDR3 protein: CASSSPPGPSLGDQYF
CDR3 DNA: TGTGCCAGCAGTTCACCCCCCGGGCCGAGTTTAGGGGACCAGTACTTC